These T cell receptor beta chains were read from a single sample in a study of response to subunit inactivated influenza vaccine. TCRdb re-called the RT-PCR reads with MiXCR, one entry per CDR3 protein. The sample records hundreds of thousands of distinct CDR3 sequences, approximately 17% being singletons. Sequencing used PBMCs from blood, obtained 5 days after vaccination. These receptors were collected from a man in his fifties who received an inactivated influenza vaccine. Each CDR3 is given with its conserved first and last residue. D genes are given only for firm matches. Clone size is stated in some rows and not others, as once, few, many or a class when expanded.

D: -
V: TRBV4-3
J: TRBJ2-5
size: -
CDR3: CASSHEGLQETQYF
DNA: TGCGCCAGCAGCCATGAAGGACTGCAAGAGACCCAGTACTTC

D: -
V: TRBV5-1
J: TRBJ2-7
size: -
CDR3: CASSLERLGYEQYF
DNA: TGCGCCAGCAGCTTGGAGCGGCTGGGATACGAGCAGTACTTC

D: -
V: TRBV11-2
J: TRBJ1-6
size: few
CDR3: CASSWRQGSPLHF
DNA: TGTGCCAGCAGCTGGCGCCAGGGTTCACCCCTCCACTTT

D: -
V: TRBV2
J: TRBJ1-5
size: few
CDR3: CASQGARGGDQPQHF
DNA: TGTGCCAGTCAAGGGGCCAGGGGTGGGGATCAGCCCCAGCATTTT

D: TRBD1
V: TRBV2
J: TRBJ2-1
size: -
CDR3: CASSLSGTGAYNEQFF
DNA: TGTGCCAGCAGCCTTTCCGGGACAGGGGCCTACAATGAGCAGTTCTTC

D: TRBD1
V: TRBV20-1
J: TRBJ2-1
size: -
CDR3: CSRGTGLYNEQFF
DNA: TGCAGTCGCGGGACAGGGCTTTACAATGAGCAGTTCTTC

D: -
V: TRBV3-1
J: TRBJ2-7
size: -
CDR3: CASSQVGAEQYF
DNA: TGTGCCAGCAGCCAAGTCGGAGCCGAGCAGTACTTC

D: -
V: TRBV20-1
J: TRBJ2-7
size: -
CDR3: CSARSSEGYEQYF
DNA: TGCAGTGCTAGATCCTCGGAGGGGTACGAGCAGTACTTC

D: TRBD1
V: TRBV10-3
J: TRBJ1-1
size: -
CDR3: CAIRADRGGTEAFF
DNA: TGTGCCATCAGGGCGGACAGGGGAGGAACTGAAGCTTTCTTT

D: -
V: TRBV6-5
J: TRBJ2-5
size: few
CDR3: CASSYSTGDGETQYF
DNA: TGTGCCAGCAGTTACTCGACGGGGGACGGGGAGACCCAGTACTTC

D: -
V: TRBV18
J: TRBJ2-5
size: many
CDR3: CASSPRVEETQYF
DNA: TGTGCCAGCTCACCACGAGTCGAAGAGACCCAGTACTTC

D: TRBD1
V: TRBV5-1
J: TRBJ1-6
size: few
CDR3: CASSLGTGDLNSPLHF
DNA: TGCGCCAGCAGCCTTGGGACAGGGGATCTGAATTCACCCCTCCACTTT

D: TRBD2
V: TRBV15
J: TRBJ2-3
size: few
CDR3: CATSMSSGRDTQYF
DNA: TGTGCCACCAGCATGAGCTCCGGGAGGGATACGCAGTATTTT

D: -
V: TRBV27
J: TRBJ2-7
size: few
CDR3: CASSLSVSYEQYF
DNA: TGTGCCAGCAGTTTATCAGTCAGCTACGAGCAGTACTTC

D: -
V: TRBV12-5
J: TRBJ2-5
size: -
CDR3: CASGPGIRQTQYF
DNA: TGTGCTAGTGGTCCAGGGATTCGGCAGACCCAGTACTTC

D: -
V: TRBV6-5
J: TRBJ2-1
size: many
CDR3: CASSYSISGGSRYNEQFF
DNA: TGTGCCAGCAGTTACTCGATATCTGGCGGGTCACGCTACAATGAGCAGTTCTTC

D: TRBD1
V: TRBV29-1
J: TRBJ2-5
size: many
CDR3: CSVHPGTGGTETQYF
DNA: TGCAGCGTCCACCCCGGGACAGGGGGAACGGAGACCCAGTACTTC

D: -
V: TRBV7-3
J: TRBJ2-2
size: few
CDR3: CASSPSPTNTGELFF
DNA: TGTGCCAGCAGCCCTAGTCCTACCAACACCGGGGAGCTGTTTTTT

D: -
V: TRBV10-2
J: TRBJ1-4
size: -
CDR3: CASSERGTSLEKLFF
DNA: TGCGCCAGCAGTGAACGCGGGACCTCGCTCGAAAAACTGTTTTTT

D: TRBD2
V: TRBV11-3
J: TRBJ2-2
size: -
CDR3: CASSTRRGGMNTGELFF
DNA: TGTGCCAGCAGCACCCGACGGGGGGGGATGAACACCGGGGAGCTGTTTTTT

D: TRBD1
V: TRBV20-1
J: TRBJ1-2
size: few
CDR3: CSALGTGVFGGYTF
DNA: TGCAGTGCGTTGGGGACAGGGGTTTTTGGTGGCTACACCTTC

D: TRBD2
V: TRBV4-3
J: TRBJ2-5
size: few
CDR3: CASSRGLAGGSQETQYF
DNA: TGCGCCAGCAGCCGCGGACTAGCGGGAGGTTCACAAGAGACCCAGTACTTC

D: -
V: TRBV7-9
J: TRBJ2-1
size: few
CDR3: CASSLLAGVANEQFF
DNA: TGTGCCAGCAGCCTGCTAGCTGGAGTGGCCAATGAGCAGTTCTTC

D: TRBD1
V: TRBV6-1
J: TRBJ2-2
size: few
CDR3: CASSEWTGAGELFF
DNA: TGTGCCAGCAGTGAATGGACAGGGGCCGGGGAGCTGTTTTTT

D: TRBD1
V: TRBV7-9
J: TRBJ2-5
size: few
CDR3: CASSFAHRGQETQYF
DNA: TGTGCCAGCAGCTTCGCCCACAGGGGGCAAGAGACCCAGTACTTC

D: -
V: TRBV12-5
J: TRBJ2-2
size: -
CDR3: CASGLVLGAPLTGELFF
DNA: TGTGCTAGTGGTTTGGTACTAGGAGCACCGCTGACAGGCGAGCTGTTTTTT

D: TRBD2
V: TRBV5-5
J: TRBJ2-1
size: few
CDR3: CASSLEGRGPYNEQFF
DNA: TGTGCCAGCAGCTTGGAGGGGAGGGGTCCCTACAATGAGCAGTTCTTC

D: -
V: TRBV7-9
J: TRBJ2-7
size: few
CDR3: CASSQTGGLNEQYF
DNA: TGTGCCAGCAGCCAAACAGGTGGGCTTAACGAGCAGTACTTC

D: -
V: TRBV29-1
J: TRBJ1-2
size: -
CDR3: CSVVLVSGYTF
DNA: TGCAGCGTTGTACTGGTCTCTGGCTACACCTTC

D: TRBD1
V: TRBV20-1
J: TRBJ2-7
size: few
CDR3: CSAAGQGAHEQYF
DNA: TGCAGTGCCGCGGGACAGGGGGCCCACGAGCAGTACTTC

D: TRBD2
V: TRBV28
J: TRBJ2-5
size: few
CDR3: CASSPSGGAWKTQYF
DNA: TGTGCCAGCAGTCCTAGCGGGGGGGCTTGGAAGACCCAGTACTTC

D: -
V: TRBV11-2
J: TRBJ2-4
size: few
CDR3: CASSLRLGAGAKNIQYF
DNA: TGTGCCAGCAGCCTCAGGCTGGGGGCAGGTGCCAAAAACATTCAGTACTTC

D: -
V: TRBV12-3/TRBV12-4
J: TRBJ2-5
size: many
CDR3: CASRRGETQYF
DNA: TGTGCCAGCAGACGAGGGGAGACCCAGTACTTC